The 4 T cell receptor beta chains below come from one sample, sequenced in a study of cytomegalovirus exposure and HLA in healthy donors. Amplification used 60 Vbeta primers and 13 Jbeta primers. Clones were read by immunoSEQ multiplex PCR, and TCRdb kept only the in-frame ones, dropping some. This table has over 85,000 clones, around 81% appearing once. Material: PBMCs. Receptor source: a female donor in good health and CMV-seropositive.

The sample holds one count of this clone. The chain carries TRBV7-8 and TRBJ2-7; tentatively, D is TRBD2 (5 bases). The CDR3 is made up of 14 amino acids. In germline, CDR1 is SGHVS, CDR2 FQNEAQ. V was shortened by 8 bases and J by 0 bases, with 14 bases between the two germline ends. CDR3 sequence (DNA): TGTGCCAGCGAGGAGAGGGAGAGCTCCTACGAGCAGTACTTC. The encoded protein is CASEERESSYEQYF.

This clone was seen a few times. The CDR3 protein is CSVEDPQGYNEQFF. CDR3 DNA: TGCAGCGTTGAAGACCCACAGGGGTACAATGAGCAGTTCTTC. This sequence joins TRBV29-1 and TRBJ2-1, with 7 bases aligning to TRBD1. This CDR3 is built from 14 residues. Germline loops: CDR1 SQVTM, CDR2 ANQGSEA. V shed 0 bases, J shed 4 bases, and the junction held 3 bases outside the gene matches.

This chain joins TRBV4-1 and TRBJ1-1; D ambiguous. This CDR3 is built from 14 residues. Germline lookup yields CDR1 MGHRA and CDR2 YSYEKL. The V end lost 0 bases, the J end lost 11 bases, and 16 bases lay between the germline ends. This CDR3 is CASSQERARDGAFF. The CDR3 nucleotides are TGCGCCAGCAGCCAAGAGAGGGCAAGAGATGGGGCTTTCTTT.

This clone was seen once. One end of the junction is discordant with germline, which a read error may explain. The CDR3 region is CSSSLGSGLEFRETQYF. CDR3 nucleotides: TGTTCCAGCAGCTTAGGGTCGGGACTAGAATTTCGCGAGACCCAGTACTTC. The V and J genes are TRBV7-9 and TRBJ2-5, with 8 bases that match TRBD2. The CDR3 has 17 amino acids. Germline V gene lookup returns CDR1 SEHNR and CDR2 FQNEAQ (reference sequence). Looking up the rest from reference TRBV7-9 and TRBJ2-5 gives the full variable domain: DTGVSQNPRHKITKRGQNVTFRCDPISEHNRLYWYRQTLGQGPEFLTYFQNEAQLEKSRLLSDRFSAERPKGSFSTLEIQRTEQGDSAMYLCSSSLGSGLEFRETQYFGPGTRLLVL.